This T cell receptor beta chain was documented in a study of cytomegalovirus exposure and HLA in healthy donors. This PCR relied on a set of 60 Vbeta primers and 13 Jbeta primers. Clones were sequenced by immunoSEQ multiplex PCR, and TCRdb holds only the in-frame ones, with some missing. The data show about 120,000 clones, approximately 80% seen once. The sequencing input was PBMCs. The receptor's source is a young woman in good health and CMV-seropositive.

This chain's CDR3 is CASSRWWGGSTEAFF. The CDR3 nucleotides read TGTGCCAGCAGCCGTTGGTGGGGGGGTAGCACTGAAGCTTTCTTT. The chain carries TRBV7-9 and TRBJ1-1, with D possibly being TRBD1 (5 bases). The CDR3 loop spans 15 amino acids. Germline V CDR1 and CDR2: SEHNR, FQNEAQ (reference sequence). With 5 bases removed from V and 4 bases from J, the gap between germline ends came to 17 bases.